Described below is a single T cell receptor (beta chain) sequence and its context. The source of the sample is a study of blood T cell repertoires in COVID-19. Study-wide background: From the United States, Italy and Spain came samples of acute and convalescent COVID-19. From T cells, B-cell-depleted T cells, or PBMCs came the material, which was cDNA or gDNA.

Study processing details: It was from reference gene primer amplification that nucleated cell counts were estimated. Clones were read by immunoSEQ multiplex PCR, and TCRdb kept only the in-frame ones, dropping some. V, J and clone size derive from that table, while D and trimming were established from the DNA sequence. Of about 52,000 clones listed, around four fifths were seen once; the top ten hold roughly 7.1%. Per germline, CDR1 MNHEY and CDR2 SVGAGI. There are 14 residues in the CDR3. Trimming took off 5 bases at V and 2 bases at J, with 10 bases between the two ends. The TCR sequence derives from a man between 65 and 85 years old with active COVID-19. The V and J genes are TRBV6-5 and TRBJ1-3, with D possibly TRBD1 on 6 matching bases. Input material: peripheral blood. CDR3 sequence (DNA): TGTGCCAGCAGTCCACAGGGCGCTGGAAACACCATATATTTT. Translating gives CASSPQGAGNTIYF.